These 21 T cell receptor beta chains share one sample of origin, sequenced in a study of shared clonotypes between healthy human individuals. Method: immunoSEQ multiplex PCR; TCRdb's copy keeps in-frame clones and lacks some. The repertoire has about 500,000 clones, roughly four fifths of them found once; the top ten carry around 13%. Sample: PBMCs. The source of these receptors is a woman between 40 and 55 years old in good health. Some clones in this sample may be carry-over from other donors' samples.

The chain combines TRBV29-1 with TRBJ2-1; tentative D call: TRBD1 (6 bases). Trimming removed 8 bases from V and 8 bases from J, with 16 bases in between. This CDR3 has 12 amino acids. The germline gives CDR1 SQVTM, CDR2 ANQGSEA. The CDR3 nucleotides are TGCAGCATCCAGGGGTTTAGGGATGAGCAGTTCTTC. This translates into CSIQGFRDEQFF.

The V gene is TRBV28, the J gene TRBJ2-2; D unresolved. The CDR3 has 15 residues. V shed 3 bases and J shed 4 bases, with 12 bases lying between them. Germline V gene sequence: CDR1 MDHEN, CDR2 SYDVKM. CDR3 amino acids: CASSLGSVGTGELFF. The CDR3 region has the DNA TGTGCCAGCAGTTTGGGTTCGGTCGGCACCGGGGAGCTGTTTTTT. Drawing the rest from reference TRBV28 and TRBJ2-2, the complete variable domain is DVKVTQSSRYLVKRTGEKVFLECVQDMDHENMFWYRQDPGLGLRLIYFSYDVKMKEKGDIPEGYSVSREKKERFSLILESASTNQTSMYLCASSLGSVGTGELFFGEGSRLTVL.

As to this clone: A single base is all that separates this from a far larger clone, so a read error is likely. The sample holds other DNA sequences that translate to the same CDR3. The V gene is TRBV27, the J gene TRBJ2-6, with D perhaps matching TRBD2 (5 bases). CDR1 and CDR2 (germline): MNHEY, SMNVEV (reference sequence). The CDR3 contains 16 residues. The CDR3 DNA is TGCGCCAGCAGCGGCCGGATAAGCTCTGGGGCCAACGTCCTGACTTTC. Its translation is CASSGRISSGANVLTF.

The chain combines TRBV7-9 with TRBJ1-5; no definite D call. The CDR3 contains 16 residues. The germline gives CDR1 SEHNR, CDR2 FQNEAQ (reference sequence). The V end was cut by 4 bases, the J end by 0 bases, with 13 bases between. Here the CDR3 reads CASSSGGSYSNQPQHF. For the CDR3, the DNA is TGTGCCAGCAGCTCGGGTGGCAGCTATAGCAATCAGCCCCAGCATTTT. The full variable domain, in which reference TRBV7-9 and TRBJ1-5 provide the parts outside the CDR3, is DTGVSQNPRHKITKRGQNVTFRCDPISEHNRLYWYRQTLGQGPEFLTYFQNEAQLEKSRLLSDRFSAERPKGSFSTLEIQRTEQGDSAMYLCASSSGGSYSNQPQHFGDGTRLSIL.

The chain combines TRBV6-5 with TRBJ2-7, with D perhaps TRBD2 (5 bases). Germline values: CDR1 MNHEY, CDR2 SVGAGI. There are 15 residues in the CDR3. The V and J ends lost 2 bases and 5 bases respectively, with 16 bases between them. The CDR3 coding sequence is TGTGCCAGCAGTTACAGCTTCTCACGAGGGAACGAGCAGTACTTC. It is translated as CASSYSFSRGNEQYF.

The chain carries TRBV18 and TRBJ2-3; D uncertain. The CDR3 runs 11 residues. Trimming stripped 2 bases from V and 5 bases from J, with 2 bases between. Per germline, CDR1 KGHSH and CDR2 LQKENI. In DNA form, the CDR3 reads TGTGCCAGCTCACCAAGAGATACGCAGTATTTT. As protein: CASSPRDTQYF.

This chain connects TRBV7-9 to TRBJ2-5, with 9 bases lining up with TRBD2. The DNA end lines up better with TRBJ2-7; the J call may be wrong. Germline CDR1 reads SEHNR; CDR2 reads FQNEAQ (reference sequence). The CDR3 extends over 13 amino acids. CDR3 loop: CASSASGTREQYF. The CDR3, as DNA: TGTGCCAGCAGTGCTAGCGGGACCCGCGAGCAGTACTTC.

This clone was seen a few times. The chain has TRBV5-1 and TRBJ2-7; D is ambiguous. V lost 2 bases, J lost 2 bases, and 14 bases lay in between. Germline loops: CDR1 SGHRS, CDR2 YFSETQ. The CDR3 loop spans 15 amino acids. The CDR3 protein is CASSFGNSITYEQYF. CDR3 coding DNA: TGCGCCAGCAGCTTTGGCAACTCCATTACCTACGAGCAGTACTTC.

The rearrangement joins TRBV15 to TRBJ2-7; 7 bases line up with TRBD1. Germline lookup yields CDR1 LNHNV and CDR2 YYDKDF (reference sequence). The CDR3 length is 13 residues. The V gene end was trimmed by 1 base and the J gene end by 3 bases; junction bases not matched to a gene: 0. Here the CDR3 reads CATSRGDSYEQYF. The CDR3 DNA reads as TGTGCCACCAGCAGAGGGGACAGCTACGAGCAGTACTTC. The full variable domain, with the rest looked up from reference TRBV15 and TRBJ2-7, is DAMVIQNPRYQVTQFGKPVTLSCSQTLNHNVMYWYQQKSSQAPKLLFHYYDKDFNNEADTPDNFQSRRPNTSFCFLDIRSPGLGDTAMYLCATSRGDSYEQYFGPGTRLTVT.

Regarding this clone: Distinct nucleotide sequences in the sample also encode this CDR3. The chain employs TRBV30 and TRBJ2-5; 7 bases match TRBD2. The V and J ends lost 5 bases and 5 bases, in that order; junction bases with no gene match: 5. This CDR3 spans 12 amino acids. Germline loops: CDR1 GTSNPN, CDR2 SVGIG (reference sequence). CDR3 nucleotide sequence: TGTGCCTGGGCTAGGCGGGGGGAGACCCAGTACTTC. Amino acid sequence: CAWARRGETQYF.

This clone was recorded only once. The chain carries TRBV5-4 and TRBJ2-1, with D tentatively TRBD2 (6 bases). This CDR3 contains 14 residues. The germline gives CDR1 SGHNT, CDR2 YYREEE (reference sequence). V was shortened by 4 bases and J by 9 bases, with 17 bases between the two germline ends. The CDR3 DNA reads as TGTGCCAGCAGCACAAGGGACTTCGTGGGTGAGCAGTTCTTC. The encoded protein is CASSTRDFVGEQFF.

The chain links TRBV15 to TRBJ1-2; TRBD1 is a possible D gene (6 bases). The CDR3 runs to 15 residues. V was shortened by 0 bases and J by 4 bases, with 12 bases between the two germline ends. CDR1 is LNHNV, CDR2 YYDKDF, per germline (reference sequence). The CDR3 coding sequence is TGTGCCACCAGCAGAGATCGGGGAGGGGGCTATGGCTACACCTTC. Protein product: CATSRDRGGGYGYTF. The entire variable domain, with the rest obtained from reference TRBV15 and TRBJ1-2, is as follows: DAMVIQNPRYQVTQFGKPVTLSCSQTLNHNVMYWYQQKSSQAPKLLFHYYDKDFNNEADTPDNFQSRRPNTSFCFLDIRSPGLGDTAMYLCATSRDRGGGYGYTFGSGTRLTVV.

This chain joins TRBV9 and TRBJ2-3; TRBD1 matches at 7 bases. The CDR3 sequence is 17 residues long. The V gene's germline CDR1 is SGDLS and CDR2 YYNGEE. The V gene end was trimmed by 0 bases and the J gene end by 2 bases; junction bases not matched to a gene: 9. The CDR3 is CASSVETTGAITDTQYF. CDR3 nucleotide sequence: TGTGCCAGCAGCGTAGAAACTACAGGGGCCATCACAGATACGCAGTATTTT.

In regard to this clone: This same CDR3 is encoded by further DNA sequences in the sample. The chain couples TRBV29-1 to TRBJ1-2, with D tentatively TRBD1 (5 bases). CDR1 is SQVTM, CDR2 ANQGSEA, per germline. This CDR3 region has 13 residues. Trimming left V 4 bases short and J 6 bases short, with 15 bases between. CDR3 sequence reads: CSVGAGGWNGYTF. The DNA for the CDR3 is TGCAGCGTTGGGGCCGGGGGTTGGAATGGCTACACCTTC.

This rearrangement joins TRBV19 to TRBJ2-7, with 10 positions matching TRBD1. The CDR3 totals 14 residues. From germline, CDR1 is LNHDA and CDR2 SQIVND (reference sequence). Trimming cost V 10 bases and J 0 bases; bases outside gene matches: 6. CDR3 amino acids: CATRDRGSSYEQYF. CDR3 DNA sequence: TGTGCCACTCGGGACAGGGGATCCTCCTACGAGCAGTACTTC.

The rearrangement links TRBV7-2 to TRBJ2-2, with 9 bases aligning to TRBD2. The CDR3 is made up of 15 amino acids. The germline gives CDR1 SGHTA, CDR2 FQGNSA. The V segment lost 3 bases and the J segment 5 bases; nucleotides outside the gene matches: 4. The CDR3 DNA is TGTGCCAGCAGCTTGACTAGCGGCTATACCGGGGAGCTGTTTTTT. Protein sequence: CASSLTSGYTGELFF.

The chain uses TRBV7-9 and TRBJ2-7; D might be TRBD1 or TRBD2, each matching 5 bases. CDR1 is SEHNR, CDR2 FQNEAQ, per germline (reference sequence). V was shortened by 0 bases and J by 4 bases, with 13 bases between the two germline ends. CDR3 length: 15 residues. The CDR3 nucleotides read TGTGCCAGCAGCTTAGCGAGGGGAGCCAATTACGAGCAGTACTTC. It is translated as CASSLARGANYEQYF.

In this sample, this clone turned up once. Only one base separates this from a far larger clonotype, so it likely reflects a read error. The chain employs TRBV4-2 and TRBJ2-7; D not certain. With 4 bases removed from V and 0 bases from J, the gap between germline ends came to 16 bases. The CDR3 is 16 residues long. The germline V gene encodes CDR1 LGHNA and CDR2 YNFKEQ. The CDR3 DNA follows: TGTGCCAGCAGCCCCAGTTTCCCCGGACCCTCCTACGAGCAGTACTTC. Amino acid sequence: CASSPSFPGPSYEQYF.

The V and J genes are TRBV5-1 and TRBJ2-2; 9 bases agree with TRBD1. This CDR3 is 17 amino acids long. Per the germline V gene, CDR1 is SGHRS and CDR2 is YFSETQ. The J segment lost 0 bases and the V segment lost 4 bases, leaving 7 bases of the junction unmatched. CDR3 nucleotide sequence: TGCGCCAGCAGCGGCGAGACAGGGGGTACGAACACCGGGGAGCTGTTTTTT. It specifies CASSGETGGTNTGELFF.

V is TRBV28 and J is TRBJ1-3; unclear D gene. This CDR3 contains 17 residues. Germline CDR1 is MDHEN and CDR2 is SYDVKM. Trimming took 2 bases from V and 2 from J, leaving 16 bases between them. The CDR3 is CASSLPGGRSAGNTIYF. As DNA, the CDR3 is TGTGCCAGCAGTTTACCGGGAGGTAGAAGCGCTGGAAACACCATATATTTT.

V usage is TRBV30 and J usage is TRBJ2-7, with 7 bases that match TRBD2. Looked up from germline, CDR1 is GTSNPN and CDR2 is SVGIG (reference sequence). The CDR3 extends over 16 amino acids. The V and J ends lost 0 bases and 3 bases, in that order; junction bases with no gene match: 11. The CDR3 loop is CAWSVSGREIIYEQYF. Here the CDR3 DNA reads TGTGCCTGGAGTGTTTCAGGGCGGGAGATAATCTACGAGCAGTACTTC.